Sequencing of this T cell receptor (beta chain) was carried out in a study of blood T cell repertoires in COVID-19. Using immunoSEQ multiplex PCR, the repertoire was profiled, and TCRdb retains in-frame clones only, with some absent. The sample shows some 260,000 clones, around 80% of them seen only once. The CDR3 has 16 residues. Germline CDR1 reads ENHRY; CDR2 reads SYGVKD. V lost 0 bases and J 6 bases, leaving 12 bases between the germline ends. J is TRBJ1-6 and V is TRBV10-3; no reliable D call. This TCR derives from a woman aged 35 to 49 with active or convalescent COVID-19. Sequenced sample: peripheral blood. The CDR3 DNA reads TGTGCCATCAGTGAGTCCTCTTTTCGGGGTAATTCACCCCTCCACTTT. It translates to CAISESSFRGNSPLHF.